This T cell receptor beta chain emerged from a study of blood T cell repertoires in COVID-19. Participants were aged about 18 to 90 years, lived in 20 to 25 US areas, and enrolled virtually. This clone was observed a single time. In germline, CDR1 is DFQATT, CDR2 SNEGSKA (reference sequence). The V gene end was trimmed by 3 bases and the J gene end by 7 bases; junction bases not matched to a gene: 6. The CDR3 contains 14 residues. Profiling relied on immunoSEQ multiplex PCR, and the TCRdb table lists in-frame clones only, not all of them. The sample includes roughly 170,000 clones, approximately 82% of them seen just once.

The J gene is TRBJ1-6, the V gene TRBV20-1, with 7 nucleotides matching TRBD1. This receptor was taken from a woman in her 50s who had recovered from COVID-19. The sequenced sample was PBMCs or T cells enriched from blood (not recorded which). CDR3 nucleotide sequence: TGCAGTGCTAGTGACAGGGTCCGGAATTCACCCCTCCACTTT. Residues: CSASDRVRNSPLHF.